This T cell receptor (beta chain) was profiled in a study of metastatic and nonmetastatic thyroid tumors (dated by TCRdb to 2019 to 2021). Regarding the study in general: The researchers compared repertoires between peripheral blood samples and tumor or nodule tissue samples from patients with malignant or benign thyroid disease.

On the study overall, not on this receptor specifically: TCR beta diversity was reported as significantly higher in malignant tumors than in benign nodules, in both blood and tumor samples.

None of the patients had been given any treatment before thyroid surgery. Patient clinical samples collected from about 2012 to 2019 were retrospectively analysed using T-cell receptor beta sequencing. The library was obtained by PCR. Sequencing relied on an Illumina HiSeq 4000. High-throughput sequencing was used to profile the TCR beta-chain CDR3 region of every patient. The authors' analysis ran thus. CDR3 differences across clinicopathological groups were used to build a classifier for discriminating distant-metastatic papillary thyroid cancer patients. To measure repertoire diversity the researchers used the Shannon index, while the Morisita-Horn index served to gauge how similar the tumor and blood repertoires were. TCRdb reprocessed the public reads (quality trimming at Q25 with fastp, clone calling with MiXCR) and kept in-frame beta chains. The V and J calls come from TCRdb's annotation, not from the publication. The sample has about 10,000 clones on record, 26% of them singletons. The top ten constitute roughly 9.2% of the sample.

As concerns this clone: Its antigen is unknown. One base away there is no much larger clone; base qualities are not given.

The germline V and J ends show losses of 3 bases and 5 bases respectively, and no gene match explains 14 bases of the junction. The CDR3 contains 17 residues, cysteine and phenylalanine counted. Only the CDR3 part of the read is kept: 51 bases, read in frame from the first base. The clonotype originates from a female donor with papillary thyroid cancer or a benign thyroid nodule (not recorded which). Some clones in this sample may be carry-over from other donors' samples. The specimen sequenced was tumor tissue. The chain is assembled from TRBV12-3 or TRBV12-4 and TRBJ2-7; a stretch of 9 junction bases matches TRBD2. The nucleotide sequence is TGTGCCAGCAGTTTTAGGGCGGGAGGGCAAATAGCCCACGAGCAGTACTTC. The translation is CASSFRAGGQIAHEQYF.